The rows below give T cell receptor beta chains drawn from one sample of a study of CD8+CD57+ T cells in acquired aplastic anemia. Each CDR3 protein is one row after TCRdb ran MiXCR on the reads. The sample shows about 100,000 distinct CDR3 sequences, about half of them seen only once. Sample: sorted CD4+, CD8+, or CD8+CD57+ T cells (not recorded which) from PBMCs. Receptors originate from a human donor in good health, serving as a control. Both conserved end residues are part of each CDR3.

V gene: TRBV12-5; J gene: TRBJ1-1; CDR3 protein: CASAPMNTEAFF
V gene: TRBV20-1; J gene: TRBJ1-6; CDR3 protein: CSARDVTRVGNSPLHF
V gene: TRBV7-9; J gene: TRBJ2-3; CDR3 protein: CASSLEWADTQYF
V gene: TRBV4-1; J gene: TRBJ2-1; CDR3 protein: CASSQGLNEQFF
V gene: TRBV29-1; J gene: TRBJ2-3; CDR3 protein: CSFSTDTQYF
V gene: TRBV7-9; J gene: TRBJ1-2; CDR3 protein: CASSLGADGYTF
V gene: TRBV6-1; J gene: TRBJ1-6; CDR3 protein: CASNPTGVTSPLHF
V gene: TRBV5-1; J gene: TRBJ2-6; CDR3 protein: CASSLSGFGANVLTF
V gene: TRBV14; J gene: TRBJ2-7; CDR3 protein: CASSQPGTGGDEQCF
V gene: TRBV10-3; J gene: TRBJ2-5; CDR3 protein: CAIMASGRETQYF
V gene: TRBV2; J gene: TRBJ2-7; CDR3 protein: CASSEGQTYYEQYF
V gene: TRBV7-2; J gene: TRBJ1-5; CDR3 protein: CASSPHPSQPQHF
V gene: TRBV27; J gene: TRBJ1-1; CDR3 protein: CASSFLGQAFF
V gene: TRBV11-2; J gene: TRBJ1-1; CDR3 protein: CASSLEGPGEAFF
V gene: TRBV7-9; J gene: TRBJ1-2; CDR3 protein: CASSAAGTGTLAYGYTF
V gene: TRBV7-2; J gene: TRBJ2-2; CDR3 protein: CASSFPAGGGELFF
V gene: TRBV7-2; J gene: -; CDR3 protein: CASSGTSGDYNEQFF
V gene: TRBV10-3; J gene: TRBJ1-4; CDR3 protein: CATGQIPNEKLFF
V gene: TRBV20-1; J gene: TRBJ2-2; CDR3 protein: CSARDLGLGHTGELFF
V gene: TRBV7-3; J gene: TRBJ2-2; CDR3 protein: CASSPGSVTGELFF
V gene: TRBV10-3; J gene: TRBJ2-3; CDR3 protein: CATRDSTSTDTQYF
V gene: TRBV29-1; J gene: TRBJ1-5; CDR3 protein: CSAGGRGNQPQHF
V gene: TRBV7-2; J gene: TRBJ2-7; CDR3 protein: CASSKQSGRGEQYF
V gene: TRBV29-1; J gene: TRBJ2-5; CDR3 protein: CSTGPLSGAQYF
V gene: TRBV19; J gene: TRBJ1-2; CDR3 protein: CASRGGEGYGYTF
V gene: TRBV6-5; J gene: TRBJ1-2; CDR3 protein: CASSYSRSYGYTF
V gene: TRBV5-6; J gene: TRBJ2-2; CDR3 protein: CASSPHLTGELFF
V gene: TRBV7-3; J gene: TRBJ1-6; CDR3 protein: CASSHRGIRVSPLHF